Listed below are T cell receptor beta chains from one sample, sequenced in a study of blood T cell repertoires in COVID-19. Measured with immunoSEQ multiplex PCR; TCRdb has only the in-frame clones, and not every one. The profile shows some 130,000 clones, 86% of them singletons. The specimen sequenced was peripheral blood. All receptors come from a woman in her 70s with COVID-19, enrolled during active disease. The conserved cysteine and the conserved F or W are not part of the CDR3 here.

J,V,CDR3
TRBJ1-3,TRBV2,ASSLGHPNSGNTIY
TRBJ1-4,TRBV15,ATQEQRTNEKLF
TRBJ1-2,TRBV19,ASSTDLNRGRNYGYT
TRBJ1-1,TRBV10-3,AIMADTEAF
TRBJ2-7,TRBV7-8,ASSGRAPYEQY
TRBJ1-5,TRBV3-1/TRBV3-2,ASSHHGGNQPQH
TRBJ2-7,TRBV7-9,ASSLALDLDAYEQY
TRBJ2-2,TRBV28,ASSLGQVDTGELF
TRBJ2-7,TRBV27,ASSPSRDYEQY
TRBJ1-2,TRBV7-6,ASSLDQGRDYGYT
TRBJ2-2,TRBV6-2/TRBV6-3,ASSWLAGGPNTGELF
TRBJ2-6,TRBV5-4,ASSLFYHRGQGANVLT
TRBJ1-3,TRBV19,ASKGAFGSQGGESSGNTIY
TRBJ1-1,TRBV27,ASSPGTGGRYTEAF
TRBJ1-4,TRBV11-2,ASSAPLGGLNEKLF
TRBJ2-1,TRBV12-3/TRBV12-4,ASSYFRVNEQF
TRBJ1-5,TRBV12-3/TRBV12-4,ASRGQGLQPQH
TRBJ2-7,TRBV11-2,ASSRTQSYEQY
TRBJ2-5,TRBV28,ASSSSAGRTKETQY
TRBJ2-3,TRBV10-3,AISRQAPGEGTDTQY
TRBJ2-7,TRBV19,ASSGGTYEQY
TRBJ2-2,TRBV11-3,ASSLTPPGTSVRDTGELF
TRBJ1-2,TRBV2,ASSEGTSAYT
TRBJ2-7,TRBV30,AWSVSSYEQY
TRBJ2-3,TRBV29-1,SVEDPHRSSTDTQY
TRBJ1-3,TRBV27,ASSSRAVGSGNTIY
TRBJ2-2,TRBV7-2,ASSPDYATGELF
TRBJ1-4,TRBV4-1,ASSQEGLGTLAFF
TRBJ1-3,TRBV7-6,ASSAQASSGNTIY
TRBJ2-5,TRBV5-1,ASSPSGGVETQY
TRBJ2-2,TRBV19,ASSTGVRAGELF
TRBJ2-3,TRBV28,ASSPLTGKDTQY
TRBJ2-1,TRBV5-5,ASSDGVGGEQF
TRBJ1-5,TRBV7-2,ASSFGRGGNQPQH
TRBJ2-2,TRBV19,ASSRWGGLSGELF
TRBJ2-1,TRBV7-9,ALRQGGNEQF
TRBJ1-2,TRBV28,ASSPPRRGAYGYT
TRBJ2-4,TRBV29-1,SALILNIQY
TRBJ2-2,TRBV9,ASSETSDPTGELF
TRBJ2-7,TRBV19,ASSIAASGGLSYEQY
TRBJ2-1,TRBV6-5,ASSYSRRGSDNEQF
TRBJ2-3,TRBV7-8,ASSSDGGGWGGSTDTQY
TRBJ1-3,TRBV7-8,ASSLAGHVSGNTIY
TRBJ1-6,TRBV4-1,ASSQDLQNSPLH
TRBJ1-1,TRBV28,ASREQLDTEAF
TRBJ2-7,TRBV28,ASRAVPGYEQY
TRBJ2-2,TRBV9,ASRGTSGGANTGELF
TRBJ1-5,TRBV28,ASSRTGSQPQH
TRBJ2-7,TRBV18,ASSPPRLGSEQY
TRBJ2-7,TRBV10-3,AISDYTYEQY
TRBJ2-5,TRBV5-8,ASSLDRGQETQY
TRBJ1-3,TRBV3-1/TRBV3-2,ASGRRLGNTIY
TRBJ2-3,TRBV5-4,ASSSRTSGGTDTQY
TRBJ1-1,TRBV6-5,ASGGLGSEAF
TRBJ2-7,TRBV27,ASSSTSGGYEQY
TRBJ1-1,TRBV6-5,ASSYQGAAF
TRBJ1-2,TRBV3-1/TRBV3-2,ASSRSGDGASNYGYT